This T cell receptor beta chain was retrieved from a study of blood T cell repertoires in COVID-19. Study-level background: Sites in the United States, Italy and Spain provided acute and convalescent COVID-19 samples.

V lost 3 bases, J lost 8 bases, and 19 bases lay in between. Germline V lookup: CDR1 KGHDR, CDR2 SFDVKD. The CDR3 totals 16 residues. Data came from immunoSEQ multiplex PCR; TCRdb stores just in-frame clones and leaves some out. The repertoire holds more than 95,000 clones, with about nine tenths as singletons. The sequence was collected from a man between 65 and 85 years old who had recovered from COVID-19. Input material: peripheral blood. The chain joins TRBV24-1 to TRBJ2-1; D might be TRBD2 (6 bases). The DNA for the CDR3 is TGTGCCACCAGTGATACACTAGCAGAAACTATTGATGAGCAGTTCTTC. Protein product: CATSDTLAETIDEQFF.